This T cell receptor beta chain was captured in a study of technical replicates of blood from a few donors. The V end was cut by 4 bases, the J end by 9 bases, with 13 bases between. Per germline, CDR1 SGHAT and CDR2 FQNNGV. The CDR3 is 13 amino acids. Libraries were prepared by immunoSEQ multiplex PCR; TCRdb keeps only in-frame clonotypes and omits some of them. The repertoire holds 65,000 to 85,000 clones, with roughly 98% as singletons. Material: T cells isolated from PBMCs. The rearrangement uses TRBV11-2 and TRBJ2-1, with D possibly matching TRBD1 (5 bases). This TCR came from a human donor in good health. This chain's CDR3 is CASSSPQVFEQFF. CDR3 in DNA: TGTGCCAGCAGCTCCCCACAGGTTTTTGAGCAGTTCTTC.